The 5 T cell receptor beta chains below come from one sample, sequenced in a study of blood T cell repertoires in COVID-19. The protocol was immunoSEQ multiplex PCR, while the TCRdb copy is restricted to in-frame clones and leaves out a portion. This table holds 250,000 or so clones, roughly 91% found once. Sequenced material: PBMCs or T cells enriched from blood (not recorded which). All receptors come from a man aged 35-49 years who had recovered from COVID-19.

The CDR3 spells CASSLATGGFTDTQYF. The CDR3 DNA sequence: TGCGCCAGCAGCTTGGCAACAGGGGGCTTCACAGATACGCAGTATTTT. This sequence joins TRBV5-1 and TRBJ2-3, with TRBD1 matching 9 bases. The V gene end was trimmed by 0 bases and the J gene end by 2 bases; junction bases not matched to a gene: 4. There are 16 residues in the CDR3. Germline-derived CDR1 and CDR2 are SGHRS and YFSETQ.

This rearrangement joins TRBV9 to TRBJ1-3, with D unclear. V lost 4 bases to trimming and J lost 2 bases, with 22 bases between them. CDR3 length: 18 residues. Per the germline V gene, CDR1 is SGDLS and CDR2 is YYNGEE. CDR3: CASSPSGLGAFTGNTIYF. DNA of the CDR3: TGTGCCAGCAGCCCAAGCGGCCTCGGTGCGTTCACTGGAAACACCATATATTTT.

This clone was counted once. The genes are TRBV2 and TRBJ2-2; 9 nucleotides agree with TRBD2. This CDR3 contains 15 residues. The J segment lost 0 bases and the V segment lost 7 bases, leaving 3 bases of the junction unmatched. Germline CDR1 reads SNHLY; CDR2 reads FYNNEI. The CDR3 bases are TGTGCCAGCACACTAGCGGGTCCGAACACCGGGGAGCTGTTTTTT. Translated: CASTLAGPNTGELFF.

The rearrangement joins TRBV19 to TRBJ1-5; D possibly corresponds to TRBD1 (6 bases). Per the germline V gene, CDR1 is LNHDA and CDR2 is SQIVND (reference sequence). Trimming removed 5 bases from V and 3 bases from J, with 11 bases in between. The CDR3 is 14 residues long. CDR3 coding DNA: TGTGCCAGTAGTCCTGGACAGCTCAATCAGCCCCAGCATTTT. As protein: CASSPGQLNQPQHF. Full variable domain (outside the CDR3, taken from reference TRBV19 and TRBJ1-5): DGGITQSPKYLFRKEGQNVTLSCEQNLNHDAMYWYRQDPGQGLRLIYYSQIVNDFQKGDIAEGYSVSREKKESFPLTVTSAQKNPTAFYLCASSPGQLNQPQHFGDGTRLSIL.

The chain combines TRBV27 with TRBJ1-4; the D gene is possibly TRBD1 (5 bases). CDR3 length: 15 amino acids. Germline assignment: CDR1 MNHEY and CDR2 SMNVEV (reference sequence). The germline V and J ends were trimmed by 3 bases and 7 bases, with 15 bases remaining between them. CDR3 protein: CASSFSGALGEKLFF. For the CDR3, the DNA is TGTGCCAGCAGTTTTTCTGGGGCATTGGGTGAAAAACTGTTTTTT.